This TCR beta chain stems from a study of T-cell reconstitution after alpha-beta-depleted transplantation in children. Findings and limits, study-wide: T-cell counts and diversity at one year post-transplant came mainly from newly produced T cells.

The authors prepared the TCRbeta library with unique molecular identifiers. Each CDR3 protein is one row after TCRdb ran MiXCR on the PCR reads. Here the sample spans 500,000 to 600,000 distinct CDR3 sequences, 25% to 30% being singletons. CDR1 and CDR2 from the germline V gene are SGHKS and YYEKEE (reference sequence). Trimming stripped 3 bases from V and 5 bases from J, with 17 bases between. CDR3 length: 15 amino acids. The sample holds a few counts of this clonotype. Its antigen remains unidentified. This sequence originates from a boy in the first two years of life with Wiskott-Aldrich syndrome, due to receive a stem cell transplant. The chain employs TRBV5-5 and TRBJ1-2; tentatively, D is TRBD1 (5 bases). This specimen consisted of PBMCs, obtained before TCRalphabeta/CD19-depleted stem cell transplant. CDR3 in DNA: TGTGCCAGCAGCTCTTCAGGGTTTATGAAATATGGCTACACCTTC. Protein sequence: CASSSSGFMKYGYTF.